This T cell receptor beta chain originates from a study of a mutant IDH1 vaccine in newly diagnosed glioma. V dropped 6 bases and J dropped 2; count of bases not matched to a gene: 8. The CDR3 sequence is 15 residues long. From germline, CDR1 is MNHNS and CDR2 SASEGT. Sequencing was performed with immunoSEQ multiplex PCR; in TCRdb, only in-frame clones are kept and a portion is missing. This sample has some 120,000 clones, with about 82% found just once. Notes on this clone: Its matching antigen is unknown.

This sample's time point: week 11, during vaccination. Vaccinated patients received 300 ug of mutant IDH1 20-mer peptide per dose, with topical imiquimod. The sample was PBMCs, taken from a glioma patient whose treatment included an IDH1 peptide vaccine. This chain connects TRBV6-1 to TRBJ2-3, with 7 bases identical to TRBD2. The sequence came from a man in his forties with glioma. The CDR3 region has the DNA TGTGCCAGCAGGGCTACTAGCGCCCCCACAGATACGCAGTATTTT. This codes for CASRATSAPTDTQYF.